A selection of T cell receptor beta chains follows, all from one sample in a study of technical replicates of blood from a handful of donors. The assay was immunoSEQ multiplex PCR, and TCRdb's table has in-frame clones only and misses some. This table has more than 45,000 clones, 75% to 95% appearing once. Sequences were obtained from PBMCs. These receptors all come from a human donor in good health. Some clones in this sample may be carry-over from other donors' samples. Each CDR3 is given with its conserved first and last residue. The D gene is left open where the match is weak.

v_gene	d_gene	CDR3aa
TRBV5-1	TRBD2	CASSYSGRAFGEQFF
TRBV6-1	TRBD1	CASSEPADRATEAFF
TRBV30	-	CAWSGIASTDTQYF
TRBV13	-	CASSLLYEQYF
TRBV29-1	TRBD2	CSVVGTGGSYNEQFF
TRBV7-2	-	CASSLYPRGGATEAFF
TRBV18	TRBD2	CASSPTSGVVDEQFF
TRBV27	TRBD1	CASSSDRGLNNEQFF
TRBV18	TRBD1	CASSPAAQGAYEQYF
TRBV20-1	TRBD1	CSAGDRVGYTF
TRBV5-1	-	CASSLAEAGYNEQFF
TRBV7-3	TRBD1	CASSLDRDRGLRYGYTF
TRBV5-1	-	CASSLEGTGELFF
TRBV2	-	CARGGIMGGETQYF
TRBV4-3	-	CASSQETRTEYYEQYF
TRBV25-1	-	CASSENYGEITEAFF
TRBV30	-	CAWSLENTEAFF
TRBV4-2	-	CASSQGGGPAYEQYF
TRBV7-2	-	CASEPGGGSNQPQHF
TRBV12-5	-	CASGPPTSGASYEQYF
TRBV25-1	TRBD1	CASSTRGPMNTEAFF
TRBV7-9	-	CASSSYYEQYF
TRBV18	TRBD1	CASSPLQGDYNEQFF
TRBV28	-	CASSSGRSPLHF
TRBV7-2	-	CASSLGANSDTQYF
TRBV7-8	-	CASSSPEGGWNTIYF
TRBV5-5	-	CASSLGGSGKGETQYF
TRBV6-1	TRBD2	CASKAGGYADTQYF
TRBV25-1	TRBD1	CASSVRGQVGEQYF
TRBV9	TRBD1	CASSAGGMGTGELFF
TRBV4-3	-	CASSQDQISYEQYF
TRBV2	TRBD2	CASSASGGTQETQYF
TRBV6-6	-	CASSSPSRVGYTF
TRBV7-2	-	CASSFSQGANTEAFF
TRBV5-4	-	CASSQTWGQKETQYF
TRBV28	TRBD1	CASSSPRQGSYGYTF
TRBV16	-	CASSPRSRRSYEQYF
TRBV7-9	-	CASSLSQGYSPLHF
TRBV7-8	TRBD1	CASSSGTGFFGGYTF
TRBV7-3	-	CASSAGQLQPHTF
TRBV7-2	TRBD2	CASSLAGLGRAVNEQFF
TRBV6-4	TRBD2	CASTGAGRGTSGGNEQFF
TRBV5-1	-	CASSLANPSTSAEAFF
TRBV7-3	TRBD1	CASSSNRGQGETQYF
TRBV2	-	CASRELTVYNEQFF
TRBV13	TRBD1	CASSARDSDLSIQYF
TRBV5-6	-	CASSPGGKIGGYTF